Below are 13 T cell receptor beta chains sequenced from a single sample in a study of OX40 agonist ivuxolimab in advanced cancers. Clones were sequenced by immunoSEQ multiplex PCR, and TCRdb holds only the in-frame ones, with some missing. The sample holds approximately 100,000 clones; around 85% are singletons and the top ten take 3.5% to 4%. This specimen consisted of CD4+ or CD8+ T cells sorted from blood, obtained in a trial of the OX40 agonist ivuxolimab. These receptors originate from an adult with an advanced solid tumor such as melanoma, head and neck, liver or kidney cancer.

The V call is TRBV4-2, the J call TRBJ2-7, with a tentative D call TRBD2 (6 bases). The V end lost 0 bases, the J end lost 3 bases, and 12 bases lay between the germline ends. Per germline, CDR1 LGHNA and CDR2 YNFKEQ. The CDR3 covers 15 residues. The CDR3 sequence: CASSQEGLANYEQYF. The CDR3 nucleotides read TGTGCCAGCAGCCAAGAGGGTCTAGCGAACTACGAGCAGTACTTC.

The chain links TRBV6-1 to TRBJ2-3; D is ambiguous. From germline, CDR1 is MNHNS and CDR2 SASEGT. This CDR3 is built from 13 residues. Trimming took off 3 bases at V and 6 bases at J, with 10 bases between the two ends. CDR3 sequence reads: CASSDNYDDTQYF. DNA for the CDR3: TGTGCCAGCAGTGATAACTACGATGATACGCAGTATTTT.

The chain couples TRBV11-3 to TRBJ2-5; D perhaps matches TRBD2 (6 bases). V lost 2 bases, J lost 5 bases, and 9 bases lay in between. Looked up from germline, CDR1 is SGHNT and CDR2 is YENEEA. This CDR3 has 13 amino acids. The CDR3 coding sequence is TGTGCCAGCAGCTTAAAGGGACTGGAGACCCAGTACTTC. Translated, it gives CASSLKGLETQYF.

The V and J genes are TRBV15 and TRBJ1-2, with unresolved D. The CDR3 length is 14 residues. Germline V lookup: CDR1 LNHNV, CDR2 YYDKDF (reference sequence). V was trimmed by 0 bases and J by 7 bases, leaving 12 bases between them. The CDR3 region is CATSRDLGSGGYTF. CDR3 nucleotide sequence: TGTGCCACCAGCAGAGATCTCGGAAGTGGTGGCTACACCTTC. Supplemented by reference TRBV15 and TRBJ1-2, the full variable domain reads DAMVIQNPRYQVTQFGKPVTLSCSQTLNHNVMYWYQQKSSQAPKLLFHYYDKDFNNEADTPDNFQSRRPNTSFCFLDIRSPGLGDTAMYLCATSRDLGSGGYTFGSGTRLTVV.

The chain is built from TRBV5-6 and TRBJ2-7; D is perhaps TRBD2 (6 bases). Between the trimmed V and J ends, which lost 6 bases and 1 base, there was a span of 17 bases. The CDR3 is 15 residues long. Germline V gene sequence: CDR1 SGHDT, CDR2 YYEEEE. As DNA, the CDR3 is TGTGCCAGCACCCTAGTAATTAGCGGTTCCTACGAGCAGTACTTC. This sequence encodes CASTLVISGSYEQYF.

The chain carries TRBV2 and TRBJ1-4; D is possibly TRBD1 (6 bases). The V gene's germline CDR1 is SNHLY and CDR2 FYNNEI. This CDR3 region has 15 residues. V lost 9 bases and J lost 1, with 15 bases in between. This CDR3 reads CARGSQGQTNEKLFF. DNA of the CDR3: TGTGCCAGGGGATCACAGGGACAAACTAATGAAAAACTGTTTTTT.

The gene calls are TRBV30 and TRBJ2-2, with D possibly TRBD1 on 6 matching bases. Between the trimmed V and J ends, which lost 0 bases and 6 bases, there was a span of 8 bases. CDR1 is GTSNPN, CDR2 SVGIG, per germline (reference sequence). The CDR3 is 13 amino acids. In DNA form, the CDR3 reads TGTGCCTGGAGTGTAGGGGGTCCCGGGGAGCTGTTTTTT. This sequence encodes CAWSVGGPGELFF.

V gene TRBV6-5 combines with J gene TRBJ2-7; D unresolved. Trimming pared 2 bases from V and 5 bases from J, leaving 4 bases between. CDR1 and CDR2 from the germline V gene are MNHEY and SVGAGI. CDR3 length: 11 residues. CDR3 nucleotides: TGTGCCAGCAGTTACGTAGACGAGCAGTACTTC. Translation: CASSYVDEQYF.

The chain joins TRBV27 to TRBJ2-7, with a tentative D call TRBD2 (5 bases). Trimming pared 2 bases from V and 1 base from J, leaving 6 bases between. Per the germline V gene, CDR1 is MNHEY and CDR2 is SMNVEV (reference sequence). This CDR3 contains 13 residues. CDR3 region: CASSLRRSYEQYF. CDR3 nucleotide sequence: TGTGCCAGCAGTTTAAGGAGGTCCTACGAGCAGTACTTC.

The rearrangement links TRBV28 to TRBJ2-1; 8 bases agree with TRBD2. CDR3 length: 15 residues. The V gene end was trimmed by 10 bases and the J gene end by 0 bases; junction bases not matched to a gene: 8. The germline V gene has CDR1 MDHEN and CDR2 SYDVKM. CDR3 in DNA: TGTGCCATCACACCGGGGGGGGGCTCCTACAATGAGCAGTTCTTC. Its translation is CAITPGGGSYNEQFF.

The chain recombines TRBV5-1 with TRBJ2-1; 8 nucleotides match TRBD1. CDR1 is SGHRS and CDR2 is YFSETQ in the germline V gene. The V gene end was trimmed by 2 bases and the J gene end by 4 bases; junction bases not matched to a gene: 11. This CDR3 is 17 amino acids long. CDR3 protein: CASSFGTSDRGYNEQFF. In DNA, the CDR3 is TGCGCCAGCAGCTTTGGAACGTCTGACAGGGGATACAATGAGCAGTTCTTC.

The chain joins TRBV10-3 to TRBJ1-1; 7 bases are a match to TRBD1. The CDR3 runs 14 residues. With V trimmed by 6 bases and J by 7 bases, 11 bases remained unmatched. CDR1 and CDR2 (germline): ENHRY, SYGVKD. The CDR3 region has the DNA TGTGCCATCAGACCGCAGACAGGGTCGGGTGAAGCTTTCTTT. Translating gives CAIRPQTGSGEAFF.

The sample holds one count of this clone. The chain recombines TRBV6-1 with TRBJ2-7, with 11 bases that match TRBD1. CDR1 and CDR2 from the germline V gene are MNHNS and SASEGT. The CDR3 contains 17 residues. Germline trimming cut 3 bases from V and 1 base from J; bases unmatched to any gene: 8. CDR3 sequence reads: CASSDRTGGLPSYEQYF. CDR3 in DNA: TGTGCCAGCAGTGACCGGACAGGGGGCCTTCCTTCCTACGAGCAGTACTTC.